A single sample gave rise to the 28 T cell receptor beta chains below, sequenced in a study of cytomegalovirus exposure and HLA in healthy donors. The PCR made use of 60 Vbeta and 13 Jbeta primers. Method: immunoSEQ multiplex PCR; TCRdb's copy keeps in-frame clones and lacks some. The sample lists 150,000 to 180,000 clones, roughly 85% seen once, with roughly 2.3% in the top ten. Sample: PBMCs. These receptors all come from a young woman in good health and CMV-seronegative.

The CDR3 is CASSLGRGRGNEKLFF. CDR3 bases: TGTGCCAGCAGCTTAGGTCGCGGCAGGGGTAATGAAAAACTGTTTTTT. The V gene is TRBV13, the J gene TRBJ1-4, with D maybe TRBD1 (6 bases). The CDR3 has 16 residues. The V gene's germline CDR1 is PRHDT and CDR2 FYEKMQ (reference sequence). V was cut by 0 bases and J by 4 bases, with 12 bases left in between.

The CDR3 bases are TGTGCCAGCAGCCGAACTCAGGGCTATGGCTACACCTTC. Protein sequence: CASSRTQGYGYTF. The chain joins TRBV14 to TRBJ1-2; a possible D gene is TRBD1 (5 bases). Per germline, CDR1 SGHDN and CDR2 FVKESK. The CDR3 is 13 residues long. Trimming stripped 4 bases from V and 4 bases from J, with 10 bases between.

This clone occurred once. The genes are TRBV21-1 and TRBJ2-1; the DNA was not used to check the table's D call, TRBD1. TRBV21-1 is a pseudogene locus. CDR3 length equals 14 residues. The CDR3 DNA reads TGTGCCAGCAGCAAAGTAGGGGTCAACAATGAGCAGTTCTTC. Residues: CASSKVGVNNEQFF.

On this clone itself: The same CDR3 also results from other DNA sequences found in this sample. V and J are TRBV7-9 and TRBJ2-3, with D possibly matching TRBD2 (5 bases). Germline V gives CDR1 SEHNR, CDR2 FQNEAQ (reference sequence). V was shortened by 5 bases and J by 4 bases, with 7 bases between the two germline ends. CDR3 length equals 12 residues. This chain's CDR3 is CASSPGADTQYF. CDR3 sequence (DNA): TGTGCCAGCAGCCCCGGGGCAGATACGCAGTATTTT.

This sequence joins TRBV5-1 and TRBJ2-5; TRBD1 agrees at 11 bases. The CDR3 is 15 amino acids. With V trimmed by 3 bases and J by 3 bases, 4 bases remained unmatched. Germline V gene lookup returns CDR1 SGHRS and CDR2 YFSETQ. CDR3 DNA sequence: TGCGCCAGCAGCTCATGGGACAGGGGGGAAGAGACCCAGTACTTC. It is translated as CASSSWDRGEETQYF. The complete variable domain, with remaining parts taken from reference TRBV5-1 and TRBJ2-5, reads KAGVTQTPRYLIKTRGQQVTLSCSPISGHRSVSWYQQTPGQGLQFLFEYFSETQRNKGNFPGRFSGRQFSNSRSEMNVSTLELGDSALYLCASSSWDRGEETQYFGPGTRLLVL.

The chain has TRBV6-5 and TRBJ2-3; D is possibly TRBD2 (5 bases). The CDR3 loop spans 12 amino acids. V was clipped by 4 bases and J by 9 bases, with 11 bases between them. From germline, CDR1 is MNHEY and CDR2 SVGAGI. The CDR3 DNA reads TGTGCCAGCAGTTGGGGTGGGAGCACGCAGTATTTT. It yields the protein CASSWGGSTQYF.

The chain combines TRBV27 with TRBJ1-6; the match to TRBD1 covers 7 bases. V was pared by 3 bases and J by 13 bases, with 9 bases of the junction left unmatched. The CDR3 has 14 amino acids. The germline V gene has CDR1 MNHEY and CDR2 SMNVEV (reference sequence). The CDR3: CASSFGQGERPLHF. CDR3 in DNA: TGTGCCAGCAGTTTTGGGCAGGGGGAAAGGCCCCTCCACTTT.

The rearrangement uses TRBV28 and TRBJ1-5; 7 nucleotides match TRBD1. This CDR3 comprises 16 residues. From germline, CDR1 is MDHEN and CDR2 SYDVKM. V lost 10 bases, J lost 0 bases, and 12 bases stayed unmatched. CDR3 sequence reads: CATASQGTYSNQPQHF. The CDR3 DNA reads as TGTGCCACCGCCTCACAGGGGACATATAGCAATCAGCCCCAGCATTTT.

Notes on this clone: Germline and junction disagree at one end, which may indicate a read error. CDR3 sequence: CASSSQGEQPQHF. CDR3 DNA sequence: TGTGCCAGCAGTTCACAGGGGGAACAGCCCCAGCATTTT. The chain recombines TRBV10-3 with TRBJ1-5; 8 positions match TRBD1. The CDR3 is made up of 13 amino acids. Germline CDR1 reads ENHRY; CDR2 reads SYGVKD.

The chain employs TRBV7-9 and TRBJ2-3; 7 bases match TRBD1. Germline lookup yields CDR1 SEHNR and CDR2 FQNEAQ (reference sequence). The CDR3 consists of 17 residues. V trimming: 4 bases; J trimming: 5 bases; junction bases outside the gene matches: 15. CDR3 amino acids: CASSSQNRGGPLDTQYF. The DNA for the CDR3 is TGTGCCAGCAGCTCTCAAAACAGGGGCGGCCCTTTAGATACGCAGTATTTT.

The genes are TRBV7-2 and TRBJ2-2, with D possibly being TRBD2 (5 bases). CDR3 length equals 17 residues. Trimming stripped 5 bases from V and 7 bases from J, with 23 bases between. Germline V gene data show CDR1 as SGHTA and CDR2 as FQGNSA. CDR3: CASSPPISAERGGELFF. The CDR3 DNA follows: TGTGCCAGCAGCCCCCCTATTAGCGCGGAACGGGGCGGGGAGCTGTTTTTT. Based on the CDR3 plus reference TRBV7-2 and TRBJ2-2, the full variable domain is GAGVSQSPSNKVTEKGKDVELRCDPISGHTALYWYRQSLGQGLEFLIYFQGNSAPDKSGLPSDRFSAERTGGSVSTLTIQRTQQEDSAVYLCASSPPISAERGGELFFGEGSRLTVL.

The chain links TRBV10-2 to TRBJ1-1, with a possible D match to TRBD1 (5 bases). Germline CDR1 reads WSHSY; CDR2 reads SAAADI. The ends were cut back, 7 bases at V and 5 bases at J, with 8 bases in the middle. CDR3 length: 11 amino acids. CDR3 coding DNA: TGCGCCAGCACCGGGGGGACTGAAGCTTTCTTT. This encodes CASTGGTEAFF.

V and J are TRBV6-1 and TRBJ2-5, with D uncertain. The germline CDR1 and CDR2 sequences are MNHNS and SASEGT. V lost 1 base and J 7 bases, leaving 4 bases between the germline ends. The CDR3 sequence is 11 residues long. The CDR3 DNA follows: TGTGCCAGCAGTGAAGTCCGGACCCAGTACTTC. It encodes CASSEVRTQYF.

A few counts support this clone. This sequence joins TRBV9 and TRBJ2-5, with D tentatively TRBD2 (7 bases). Trimming took off 0 bases at V and 4 bases at J, with 13 bases between the two ends. The V gene's germline CDR1 is SGDLS and CDR2 YYNGEE. There are 15 residues in the CDR3. This chain's CDR3 is CASSVEGGAGETQYF. DNA of the CDR3: TGTGCCAGCAGCGTAGAGGGGGGGGCCGGAGAGACCCAGTACTTC.

The J gene is TRBJ2-3, the V gene TRBV6-1; D may be TRBD2 (7 bases). CDR3 length: 15 amino acids. CDR1 and CDR2 (germline): MNHNS, SASEGT. Trimming left V 6 bases short and J 7 bases short, with 20 bases between. The CDR3 spells CASSHGLGGSNTQYF. The DNA for the CDR3 is TGTGCCAGCAGCCATGGACTAGGGGGATCGAATACGCAGTATTTT.

The chain employs TRBV27 and TRBJ1-3; D is perhaps TRBD1 (5 bases). Germline assignment: CDR1 MNHEY and CDR2 SMNVEV (reference sequence). V lost 6 bases to trimming and J lost 1 base, with 16 bases between them. The CDR3 extends over 16 amino acids. CDR3 nucleotides: TGTGCCAGCAGCGGGACTTTATCTAATTCTGGAAACACCATATATTTT. Residues: CASSGTLSNSGNTIYF.

The rearrangement links TRBV4-1 to TRBJ2-6; unclear D gene. With 4 bases removed from V and 0 bases from J, the gap between germline ends came to 10 bases. Germline CDR1 and CDR2: MGHRA and YSYEKL. The CDR3 spans 16 residues. The CDR3 DNA is TGCGCCAGCAGCCCCATCCCCAACTCTGGGGCCAACGTCCTGACTTTC. Translated: CASSPIPNSGANVLTF.

This chain joins TRBV28 and TRBJ1-1; D is unclear. The CDR3 contains 14 residues. The germline V gene has CDR1 MDHEN and CDR2 SYDVKM. V dropped 9 bases and J dropped 3 bases, with 17 bases sitting between them. CDR3 loop: CASGRPPSDTEAFF. The CDR3 DNA is TGTGCCAGTGGGAGACCCCCGTCGGACACTGAAGCTTTCTTT.

The rearrangement uses TRBV20-1 and TRBJ2-7; TRBD2 might be the D (5 bases). Germline V gene sequence: CDR1 DFQATT, CDR2 SNEGSKA (reference sequence). CDR3 length: 10 amino acids. V lost 3 bases and J 5 bases, leaving 5 bases between the germline ends. This chain's CDR3 is CSASGNEQYF. The CDR3 coding sequence is TGCAGTGCTAGCGGGAACGAGCAGTACTTC.

This chain connects TRBV27 to TRBJ2-7; 14 bases match TRBD2. The V gene end was trimmed by 7 bases and the J gene end by 4 bases; junction bases not matched to a gene: 3. The germline CDR1 and CDR2 sequences are MNHEY and SMNVEV (reference sequence). The CDR3 has 14 residues. CDR3 amino acids: CASTGLAGGYEQYF. For the CDR3, the DNA is TGTGCCAGCACAGGACTAGCGGGGGGTTACGAGCAGTACTTC.

The rearrangement joins TRBV27 to TRBJ2-3; 12 nucleotides line up with TRBD2. The CDR3 spans 17 residues. Germline CDR1 reads MNHEY; CDR2 reads SMNVEV (reference sequence). With 6 bases clipped from V and 2 bases from J, the junction kept 9 bases outside the gene matches. CDR3 bases: TGTGCCAGCAGAATACTCGGACTAGCGGGGTCCACAGATACGCAGTATTTT. Encoded protein: CASRILGLAGSTDTQYF.

The chain carries TRBV4-1 and TRBJ2-2; D gene ambiguous. Germline-derived CDR1 and CDR2 are MGHRA and YSYEKL. Trimming took off 0 bases at V and 2 bases at J, with 10 bases between the two ends. The CDR3 runs to 16 residues. The CDR3 region is CASSQEPPLNTGELFF. As DNA, the CDR3 is TGCGCCAGCAGCCAAGAACCACCCCTAAACACCGGGGAGCTGTTTTTT.

V is TRBV2 and J is TRBJ2-2; D is perhaps TRBD2 (5 bases). The germline CDR1 and CDR2 sequences are SNHLY and FYNNEI. The CDR3 runs 12 residues. The V and J ends lost 6 bases and 6 bases respectively, with 8 bases between them. The CDR3 protein is CASSRESGELFF. CDR3 coding DNA: TGTGCCAGCAGCCGGGAATCCGGGGAGCTGTTTTTT.

The J gene is TRBJ2-5, the V gene TRBV18; possible D gene TRBD1, 7 bases. V dropped 3 bases and J dropped 2 bases, with 16 bases sitting between them. This CDR3 is built from 16 residues. CDR1 and CDR2 from the germline V gene are KGHSH and LQKENI. The CDR3: CASSPPRGTAQETQYF. The CDR3 DNA reads TGTGCCAGCTCACCCCCACGGGGGACAGCACAAGAGACCCAGTACTTC.

The chain recombines TRBV5-1 with TRBJ2-5; the D gene is possibly TRBD1 (6 bases). This CDR3 region has 14 residues. Trimming took off 1 base at V and 3 bases at J, with 10 bases between the two ends. Looked up from germline, CDR1 is SGHRS and CDR2 is YFSETQ. CDR3 loop: CASSLNTGKETQYF. CDR3 nucleotide sequence: TGCGCCAGCAGCTTGAATACAGGGAAAGAGACCCAGTACTTC.

The chain uses TRBV28 and TRBJ2-5; possible D gene TRBD2, 7 bases. The DNA end lines up better with TRBJ2-7; the J call may be wrong. CDR3 size: 16 residues. In germline, CDR1 is MDHEN, CDR2 SYDVKM. For the CDR3, the DNA is TGTGCCAGCAGTCAGGAGCCGGCGGGGGCCTCCTACGAGCAGTACTTC. Protein product: CASSQEPAGASYEQYF.

V is TRBV19 and J is TRBJ1-2; D is ambiguous. The germline V gene has CDR1 LNHDA and CDR2 SQIVND (reference sequence). The length of the CDR3 is 12 residues. V dropped 7 bases and J dropped 2 bases, with 8 bases sitting between them. Here the CDR3 DNA reads TGTGCCAGTAAAAAACAGAACTATGGCTACACCTTC. Translation gives CASKKQNYGYTF.

The chain combines TRBV28 with TRBJ1-2; D is possibly TRBD1 (5 bases). V was trimmed by 9 bases and J by 4 bases, leaving 12 bases between them. The CDR3 is 12 residues long. Germline V gene lookup returns CDR1 MDHEN and CDR2 SYDVKM. The DNA for the CDR3 is TGTGCCAGTCACAGGAGTACCTATGGCTACACCTTC. Its translation is CASHRSTYGYTF.